A selection of T cell receptor beta chains follows, all from one sample in a study of regulatory T cells in long-lasting Graves disease. TCRdb itself ran the multiplex PCR reads through MiXCR, one entry per CDR3 protein. The sample contains 650,000 to 850,000 distinct CDR3 sequences, roughly 30% of which appear only once. The source was peripheral blood mononuclear cells (PBMCs), collected when the disease was refractory, from a patient treated with antithyroid drugs. The origin of the receptors is a female donor with Graves disease. The CDR3 runs from the conserved cysteine through the conserved F or W.

TRBV18,TRBJ1-1,CASSPFTGRSNTEAFF
TRBV12-3/TRBV12-4,TRBJ2-4,CASSYPRFGQAKNIQYF
TRBV6-2/TRBV6-3,TRBJ1-1,CASSESWKVLDRRNTEAFF
TRBV28,TRBJ1-2,CASSPRGSGTASNYGYTF
TRBV27,TRBJ2-7,CASRRTSASSYEQYF
TRBV6-2/TRBV6-3,TRBJ2-7,CASSYVGNLYEQYF
TRBV19,TRBJ1-5,CASSGGPWNQPQHF
TRBV2,TRBJ2-3,CASRHGQGVTDTQYF
TRBV14,TRBJ2-7,CASSQDLGTASYEQYF
TRBV15,TRBJ2-3,CATRRIRTDTQYF
TRBV5-1,TRBJ1-5,CASSPTEVGQPQHF
TRBV7-2,TRBJ1-5,CASSRDRPPPQHF
TRBV2,TRBJ1-4,CATQDRATEKLFF
TRBV6-1,TRBJ2-7,CASSESGQGGEQYF
TRBV29-1,TRBJ1-1,CSVASQGGYQNTEAFF
TRBV12-3/TRBV12-4,TRBJ1-2,CASSSRWFGYTF
TRBV3-1,TRBJ2-2,CASSLSFLTGELFF
TRBV6-1,TRBJ2-5,CASSHPMVAGEIETQYF
TRBV20-1,TRBJ1-5,CSARTSQSNQPQHF
TRBV6-4,TRBJ2-1,CASSDFGGIPNEQFF
TRBV7-9,TRBJ2-7,CASSPSGPHEQYF
TRBV12-3/TRBV12-4,TRBJ1-1,CASFRARGTEAFF
TRBV27,TRBJ1-5,CASRRTGGYSNQPQHF
TRBV6-2/TRBV6-3,TRBJ1-1,CVLKLPGDRLAEAFF
TRBV28,TRBJ2-7,CASSAGTSGTNYEQYF
TRBV28,TRBJ1-5,CASSLGFGQGNQPQHF
TRBV7-9,TRBJ1-4,CASSPGLTNEKLFF